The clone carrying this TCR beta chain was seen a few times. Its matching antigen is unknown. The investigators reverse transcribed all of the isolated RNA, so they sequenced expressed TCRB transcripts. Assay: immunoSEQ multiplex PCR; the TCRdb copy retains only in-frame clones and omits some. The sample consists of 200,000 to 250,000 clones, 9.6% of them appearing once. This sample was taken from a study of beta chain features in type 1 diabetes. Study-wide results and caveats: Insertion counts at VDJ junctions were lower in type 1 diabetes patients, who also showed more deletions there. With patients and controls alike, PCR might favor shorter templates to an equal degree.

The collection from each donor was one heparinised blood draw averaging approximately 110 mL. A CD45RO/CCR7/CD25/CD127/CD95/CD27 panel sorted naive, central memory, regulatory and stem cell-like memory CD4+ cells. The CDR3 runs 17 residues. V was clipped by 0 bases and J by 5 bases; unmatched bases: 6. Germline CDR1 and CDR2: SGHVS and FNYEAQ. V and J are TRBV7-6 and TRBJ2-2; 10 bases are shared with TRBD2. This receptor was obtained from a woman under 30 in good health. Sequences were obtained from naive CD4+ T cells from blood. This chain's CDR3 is CASSLAASGGWTGELFF. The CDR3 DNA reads TGTGCCAGCAGCTTAGCGGCTAGCGGGGGTTGGACCGGGGAGCTGTTTTTT.